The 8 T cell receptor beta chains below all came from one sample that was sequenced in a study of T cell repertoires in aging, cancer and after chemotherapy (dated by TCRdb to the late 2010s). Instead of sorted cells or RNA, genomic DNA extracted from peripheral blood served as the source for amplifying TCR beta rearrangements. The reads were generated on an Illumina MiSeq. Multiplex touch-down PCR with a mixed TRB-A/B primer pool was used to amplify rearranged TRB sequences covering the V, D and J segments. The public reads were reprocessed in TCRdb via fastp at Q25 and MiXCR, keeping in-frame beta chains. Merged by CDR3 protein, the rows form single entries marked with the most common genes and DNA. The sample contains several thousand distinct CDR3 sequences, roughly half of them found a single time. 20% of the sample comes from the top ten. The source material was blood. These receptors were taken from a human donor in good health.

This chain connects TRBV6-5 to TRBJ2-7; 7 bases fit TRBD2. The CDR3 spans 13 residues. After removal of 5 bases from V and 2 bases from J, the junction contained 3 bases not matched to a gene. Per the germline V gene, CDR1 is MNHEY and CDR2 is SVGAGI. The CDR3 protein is CASSRGTTYEQYF. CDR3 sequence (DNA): TGTGCCAGCAGTCGAGGGACTACCTACGAGCAGTACTTC.

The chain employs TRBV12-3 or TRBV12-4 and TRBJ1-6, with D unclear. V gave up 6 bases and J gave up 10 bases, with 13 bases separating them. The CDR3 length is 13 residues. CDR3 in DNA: TGTGCCAGCAGCACCGCGACCGGGTCACCCCTCCACTTT. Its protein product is CASSTATGSPLHF.

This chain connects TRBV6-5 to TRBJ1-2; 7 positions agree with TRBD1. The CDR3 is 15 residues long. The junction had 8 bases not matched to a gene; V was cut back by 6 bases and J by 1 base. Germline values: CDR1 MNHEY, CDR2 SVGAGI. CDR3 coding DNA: TGTGCCAGCAGACAAAACAGGGGCGGTAACTATGGCTACACCTTC. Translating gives CASRQNRGGNYGYTF.

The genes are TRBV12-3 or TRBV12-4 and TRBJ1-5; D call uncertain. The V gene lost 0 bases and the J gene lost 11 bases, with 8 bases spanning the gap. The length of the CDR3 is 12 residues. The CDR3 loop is CASSLAPEAQHF. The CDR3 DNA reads TGTGCCAGCAGTTTAGCGCCCGAAGCCCAGCATTTT.

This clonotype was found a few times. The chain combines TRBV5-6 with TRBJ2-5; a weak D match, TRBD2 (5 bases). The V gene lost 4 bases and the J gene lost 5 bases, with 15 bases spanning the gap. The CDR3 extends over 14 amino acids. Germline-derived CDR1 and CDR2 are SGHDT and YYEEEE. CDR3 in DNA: TGTGCCAGCAGCCCGGTAGGACGCGGGGAGACCCAGTACTTC. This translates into CASSPVGRGETQYF.

The CDR3 spells CASSIEERAVAFF. The DNA for the CDR3 is TGTGCCAGTAGTATTGAGGAACGGGCGGTGGCTTTCTTT. The V and J genes are TRBV19 and TRBJ1-1; D is unresolved. The germline V and J ends were trimmed by 3 bases and 11 bases, with 16 bases remaining between them. The V gene's germline CDR1 is LNHDA and CDR2 SQIVND (reference sequence). CDR3 length: 13 residues.

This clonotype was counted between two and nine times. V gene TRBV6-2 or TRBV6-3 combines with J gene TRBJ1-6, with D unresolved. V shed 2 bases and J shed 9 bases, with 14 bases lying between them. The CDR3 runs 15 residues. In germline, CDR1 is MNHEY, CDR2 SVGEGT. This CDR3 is CASSYPGSGVSPLHF. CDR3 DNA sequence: TGTGCCAGCAGTTACCCAGGAAGTGGGGTTTCACCCCTCCACTTT.

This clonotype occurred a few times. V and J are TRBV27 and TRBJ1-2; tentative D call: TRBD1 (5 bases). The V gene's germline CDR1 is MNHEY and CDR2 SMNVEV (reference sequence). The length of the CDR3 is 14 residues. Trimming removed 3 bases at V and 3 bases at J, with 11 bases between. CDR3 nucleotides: TGTGCCAGCAGTTTGGATGACAGATACTATGGCTACACCTTC. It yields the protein CASSLDDRYYGYTF.